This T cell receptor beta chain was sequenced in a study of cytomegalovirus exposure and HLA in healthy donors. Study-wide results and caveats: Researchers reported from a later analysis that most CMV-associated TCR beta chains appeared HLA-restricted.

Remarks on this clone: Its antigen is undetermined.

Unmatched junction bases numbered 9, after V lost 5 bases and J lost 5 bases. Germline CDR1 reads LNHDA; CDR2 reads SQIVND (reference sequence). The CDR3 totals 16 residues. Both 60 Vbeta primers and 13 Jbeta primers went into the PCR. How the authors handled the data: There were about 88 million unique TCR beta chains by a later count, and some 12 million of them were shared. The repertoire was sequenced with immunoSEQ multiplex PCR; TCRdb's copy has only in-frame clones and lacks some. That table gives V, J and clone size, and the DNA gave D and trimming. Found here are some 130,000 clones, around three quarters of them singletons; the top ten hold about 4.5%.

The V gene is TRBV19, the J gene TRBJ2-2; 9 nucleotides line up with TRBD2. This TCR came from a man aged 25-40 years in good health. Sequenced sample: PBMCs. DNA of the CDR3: TGTGCCAGTAGTGGGGGGGGACTAGCTACGACCGGGGAGCTGTTTTTT. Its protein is CASSGGGLATTGELFF.